In its sample, the clone carrying this T cell receptor beta chain was seen a few times. The data are from a study of blood T cells in healthy people across ages. CDR3 size: 14 residues. With 5 bases clipped from V and 4 bases from J, the junction kept 5 bases outside the gene matches. The second PCR ran about 6 to 12 cycles with a sample-barcoded 5' primer and J-beta primers. TCRdb re-analysed the 5' RACE reads in MiXCR, keeping a single row per CDR3 protein. This table holds 1,500,000 or so distinct CDR3 sequences, roughly 43% found once. This chain links TRBV12-3 or TRBV12-4 with TRBJ1-1; 9 positions match TRBD1. The sequenced material came from blood. The sequence came from a woman younger than 35 in good health. The CDR3 loop reads CASSMTGGGTEAFF. DNA for the CDR3: TGTGCCAGCAGTATGACAGGGGGAGGCACTGAAGCTTTCTTT.